This T cell receptor (beta chain) was profiled in a study of shared clonotypes between healthy human individuals. As for the study in general: CD4 naive and memory got three plates each, CD8 naive two, CD8 memory one.

It was into CD45RA+ naive and CD45RA-negative memory subsets that the CD4+ cells were split. V lost 0 bases, J lost 4 bases, and 3 bases lay in between. The germline CDR1 and CDR2 sequences are GTSNPN and SVGIG (reference sequence). The CDR3 covers 12 residues. The assay was immunoSEQ multiplex PCR, and TCRdb's table has in-frame clones only and misses some. The sample shows some 2,000,000 clones, 85% to 95% of them seen only once. The sequence was collected from a young man in good health. The specimen was naive CD4+ T cells sorted from blood. Subset denoted: CD45RA+ positively selected. The chain combines TRBV30 with TRBJ2-2; no clear D gene. This chain's CDR3 is CAWSVTTGELFF. DNA of the CDR3: TGTGCCTGGAGTGTCACCACCGGGGAGCTGTTTTTT.